This record covers a single TCR beta chain. Its antigen is as yet unknown. In germline, CDR1 is MDHEN, CDR2 SYDVKM. The CDR3 spans 13 residues. V lost 6 bases, J lost 4 bases, and 5 bases stayed unmatched. The sample is drawn from a study of cytomegalovirus exposure and HLA in healthy donors. Sequenced by immunoSEQ multiplex PCR; TCRdb stores in-frame clones only, minus some. The repertoire includes under 200,000 clones, approximately 89% of them detected once, and 4% to 5% sits in the top ten. Study-wide points: That first-cohort TCR clusters tended to co-occur in the approximately 110 validation repertoires was found in a later analysis.

Separate from the approximately 700-subject first cohort was the roughly 130-subject validation cohort, to which the donors belonged. The chain has TRBV28 and TRBJ2-5; 7 bases align to TRBD1. The sequenced material came from PBMCs. This sequence was found in a man younger than 30 in good health and CMV-seropositive. The CDR3 DNA follows: TGTGCCAGCAGAAAGACAGGGCGAGAGACCCAGTACTTC. Amino acids: CASRKTGRETQYF.